This passage covers 25 T cell receptor beta chains from one sample sequenced in a study of T cells in Graves' hyperthyroidism and ophthalmopathy. RNA transcripts provided the source from which TCR beta CDR3 regions were amplified. Researchers ran a first-round RT-PCR on the TCR CDR3 using the HTBI primer set. TCRdb passed the multiplex PCR reads through MiXCR, listing each CDR3 protein once. The sample records some 770,000 distinct CDR3 sequences, about 15% being singletons. Source material: blood. All receptors derive from a man aged 18 to 29 with Graves' hyperthyroidism.

The chain recombines TRBV5-6 with TRBJ1-1; TRBD1 aligns across 7 bases. Germline V gene lookup returns CDR1 SGHDT and CDR2 YYEEEE. J lost 0 bases, V lost 2 bases, and 16 bases had no gene match. The CDR3 contains 19 residues. The CDR3 protein is CASSLTWDSRSVLNTEAFF. The DNA for the CDR3 is TGTGCCAGCAGCTTAACATGGGACAGTAGATCCGTATTGAACACTGAAGCTTTCTTT.

The sample holds many counts of this clonotype. The gene calls are TRBV10-3 and TRBJ1-1; weak D call: TRBD1 (5 bases). Trimming cost V 0 bases and J 0 bases, with 8 bases left between them. Germline CDR1 and CDR2: ENHRY and SYGVKD. The CDR3 runs 15 residues. The CDR3 here is CAISESGAVNTEAFF. The DNA for the CDR3 is TGTGCCATCAGTGAGTCAGGGGCAGTGAACACTGAAGCTTTCTTT.

V and J are TRBV4-1 and TRBJ2-7; 7 nucleotides match TRBD1. Germline values: CDR1 MGHRA, CDR2 YSYEKL. J was trimmed by 2 bases and V by 4 bases; bases with no gene match: 8. The CDR3 contains 15 residues. CDR3 bases: TGCGCCAGCAGCCGTCGGGAACAGGGGCCCTACGAGCAGTACTTC. It specifies CASSRREQGPYEQYF.

This clonotype was seen ten or more times. V usage is TRBV30 and J usage is TRBJ2-5; D is undetermined. This CDR3 is built from 11 residues. Trimming cost V 0 bases and J 10 bases, with 9 bases left between them. Germline assignment: CDR1 GTSNPN and CDR2 SVGIG (reference sequence). The CDR3 DNA follows: TGTGCCTGGAGTGTGGGGTCAGACCAGTACTTC. This sequence encodes CAWSVGSDQYF.

At least ten counts were recorded for this clonotype. The chain combines TRBV7-2 with TRBJ2-7; TRBD1 agrees at 7 bases. The CDR3 is 15 amino acids. Germline V gene lookup returns CDR1 SGHTA and CDR2 FQGNSA. The J segment lost 0 bases and the V segment lost 4 bases, leaving 6 bases of the junction unmatched. The CDR3, as DNA: TGTGCCAGCAGCTCGTACAGGGACAGCTCCTACGAGCAGTACTTC. The encoded protein is CASSSYRDSSYEQYF.

The V gene is TRBV7-2, the J gene TRBJ2-3; 14 positions match TRBD2. The CDR3 has 17 residues. The V gene end was trimmed by 3 bases and the J gene end by 6 bases; junction bases not matched to a gene: 8. Germline V gene sequence: CDR1 SGHTA, CDR2 FQGNSA. CDR3 protein: CASSLGTSGRRADTQYF. The CDR3, as DNA: TGTGCCAGCAGCTTGGGGACTAGCGGGAGACGAGCGGATACGCAGTATTTT.

At least ten counts were recorded for this clonotype. This chain joins TRBV12-3 or TRBV12-4 and TRBJ2-3, with a possible D match to TRBD2 (6 bases). Trimming cost V 3 bases and J 7 bases, with 14 bases left between them. The CDR3 has 14 residues. The CDR3 loop reads CASSFPGSRNTQYF. CDR3 sequence (DNA): TGTGCCAGCAGTTTTCCCGGGAGTCGAAATACGCAGTATTTT.

As concerns this clonotype: The junction departs from germline at one end; a sequencing error may be responsible. The rearrangement uses TRBV5-1 and TRBJ1-4; TRBD1 is a possible D gene (6 bases). Per germline, CDR1 SGHRS and CDR2 YFSETQ. CDR3 length: 15 amino acids. The CDR3 DNA is TGCGCCAGCAGCCAACAGGGCATTGGGGGTGAAAAACGGTTTTTT. Protein product: CASSQQGIGGEKRFF.

The genes are TRBV20-1 and TRBJ2-1; possibly TRBD2 for D (6 bases). Looked up from germline, CDR1 is DFQATT and CDR2 is SNEGSKA (reference sequence). The CDR3 covers 14 residues. The V end lost 4 bases, the J end lost 7 bases, and 17 bases lay between the germline ends. Written as DNA, the CDR3 is TGCAGTGCTACCCCGAGGACCGGGGGTAATGAGCAGTTCTTC. It is translated as CSATPRTGGNEQFF.

This clonotype was counted ten times or more. This chain links TRBV28 with TRBJ2-7; 10 nucleotides match TRBD1. CDR3 length: 15 residues. The V gene end was trimmed by 3 bases and the J gene end by 2 bases; junction bases not matched to a gene: 4. Germline assignment: CDR1 MDHEN and CDR2 SYDVKM. CDR3: CASSLGQGSPYEQYF. DNA of the CDR3: TGTGCCAGCAGTTTGGGACAGGGGTCCCCCTACGAGCAGTACTTC.

In its sample, this clonotype was seen a few times. At one end the junction does not follow the germline gene, possibly because of a read error. This chain connects TRBV7-9 to TRBJ2-5, with 9 bases that match TRBD1. Germline loops: CDR1 SEHNR, CDR2 FQNEAQ (reference sequence). The CDR3 length is 16 residues. CDR3 nucleotides: TGTGCCAGCAGCCTAGCACAGGGGGCACAAGGAGAGACCCAGTACTTC. This sequence encodes CASSLAQGAQGETQYF. Looking up the rest from reference TRBV7-9 and TRBJ2-5 gives the full variable domain: DTGVSQNPRHKITKRGQNVTFRCDPISEHNRLYWYRQTLGQGPEFLTYFQNEAQLEKSRLLSDRFSAERPKGSFSTLEIQRTEQGDSAMYLCASSLAQGAQGETQYFGPGTRLLVL.

This clonotype was recorded a few times. V gene TRBV10-3 combines with J gene TRBJ2-6, with unresolved D. CDR3 length: 15 residues. V lost 4 bases, J lost 0 bases, and 7 bases lay in between. Looked up from germline, CDR1 is ENHRY and CDR2 is SYGVKD. This CDR3 is CAISAVVSGANVLTF. The CDR3 DNA follows: TGTGCCATCAGTGCGGTAGTCTCTGGGGCCAACGTCCTGACTTTC.

J is TRBJ2-7 and V is TRBV7-9; D is ambiguous. V was clipped by 7 bases and J by 2 bases, with 18 bases between them. The CDR3 contains 15 residues. Per the germline V gene, CDR1 is SEHNR and CDR2 is FQNEAQ (reference sequence). This CDR3 reads CASTRVRAAPYEQYF. As DNA, the CDR3 is TGTGCCAGCACCAGAGTTCGGGCGGCTCCCTACGAGCAGTACTTC.

This clonotype was detected many times. This chain connects TRBV20-1 to TRBJ2-1; 9 bases line up with TRBD2. With V trimmed by 0 bases and J by 2 bases, 5 bases remained unmatched. The CDR3 has 16 residues. Germline CDR1 is DFQATT and CDR2 is SNEGSKA (reference sequence). The CDR3 nucleotides are TGCAGTGCTAGAGAAGGGGCTAGCGGGACCTACAATGAGCAGTTCTTC. This sequence encodes CSAREGASGTYNEQFF.

This clonotype appeared many times. The V and J genes are TRBV20-1 and TRBJ2-1; possibly TRBD1 or TRBD2 for D (5 bases each). V lost 5 bases to trimming and J lost 6 bases, with 11 bases between them. The CDR3 sequence is 12 residues long. CDR1 and CDR2 from the germline V gene are DFQATT and SNEGSKA (reference sequence). CDR3 nucleotides: TGCAGTGCTTTGGGACGGCCCAATGAGCAGTTCTTC. It is translated as CSALGRPNEQFF.

In its sample, this clonotype was seen many times. The V gene is TRBV20-1, the J gene TRBJ2-2, with TRBD2 identical over 7 bases. Germline lookup yields CDR1 DFQATT and CDR2 SNEGSKA (reference sequence). Trimming cost V 3 bases and J 3 bases; bases outside gene matches: 16. The CDR3 spans 18 residues. The CDR3 reads CSASAISSGRSDTGELFF. CDR3 bases: TGCAGTGCTAGCGCGATCTCTAGCGGTAGATCGGACACCGGGGAGCTGTTTTTT.

This clonotype appeared many times. The chain recombines TRBV2 with TRBJ1-5, with unresolved D. This CDR3 spans 16 amino acids. Trimming cost V 8 bases and J 2 bases, with 19 bases left between them. Germline CDR1 is SNHLY and CDR2 is FYNNEI. The DNA for the CDR3 is TGTGCCAGCCTCCCCGGCGCAAGGAGGGGCAATCAGCCCCAGCATTTT. It specifies CASLPGARRGNQPQHF. The entire variable domain, with the rest obtained from reference TRBV2 and TRBJ1-5, is as follows: EPEVTQTPSHQVTQMGQEVILRCVPISNHLYFYWYRQILGQKVEFLVSFYNNEISEKSEIFDDQFSVERPDGSNFTLKIRSTKLEDSAMYFCASLPGARRGNQPQHFGDGTRLSIL.

This clonotype has at least ten counts. The gene calls are TRBV6-1 and TRBJ2-1; 9 positions match TRBD2. The CDR3 spans 13 residues. Germline V gene sequence: CDR1 MNHNS, CDR2 SASEGT. With V trimmed by 4 bases and J by 5 bases, 0 bases remained unmatched. In DNA form, the CDR3 reads TGTGCCAGCAGTGGACTAGCGGACAATGAGCAGTTCTTC. It specifies CASSGLADNEQFF.

The V gene is TRBV20-1, the J gene TRBJ1-2; D is uncertain. V lost 4 bases and J 3 bases, leaving 9 bases between the germline ends. CDR3 length equals 12 residues. The germline V gene encodes CDR1 DFQATT and CDR2 SNEGSKA (reference sequence). In nucleotides, the CDR3 is TGCAGTGCTATAACAGCTGACTATGGCTACACCTTC. Residues: CSAITADYGYTF.

CDR3 sequence reads: CASSLIAGSSGNTIYF. CDR3 sequence (DNA): TGTGCCAGCAGCCTCATAGCAGGGTCTTCTGGAAACACCATATATTTT. The rearrangement uses TRBV11-2 and TRBJ1-3; D is possibly TRBD1 (5 bases). The CDR3 length is 16 residues. CDR1 and CDR2 from the germline V gene are SGHAT and FQNNGV. The V end lost 5 bases, the J end lost 1 base, and 15 bases lay between the germline ends. Drawing the rest from reference TRBV11-2 and TRBJ1-3, the complete variable domain is EAGVAQSPRYKIIEKRQSVAFWCNPISGHATLYWYQQILGQGPKLLIQFQNNGVVDDSQLPKDRFSAERLKGVDSTLKIQPAKLEDSAVYLCASSLIAGSSGNTIYFGEGSWLTVV.

This rearrangement joins TRBV7-8 to TRBJ1-2; 11 bases line up with TRBD1. The trim removed 5 bases at V and 8 bases at J, leaving 10 bases unmatched. This CDR3 contains 15 residues. Germline CDR1 SGHVS, CDR2 FQNEAQ. The CDR3 DNA is TGTGCCAGCAGCCTCTTACGGACAGGGGGCTACGGCTACACCTTC. This sequence encodes CASSLLRTGGYGYTF.

This clonotype appeared many times. V gene TRBV2 combines with J gene TRBJ2-2, with D perhaps matching TRBD1 or TRBD2 (5 bases each). V was shortened by 4 bases and J by 4 bases, with 13 bases between the two germline ends. This CDR3 has 15 amino acids. The germline V gene encodes CDR1 SNHLY and CDR2 FYNNEI. The CDR3 DNA sequence: TGTGCCAGCAGTGGAGGGGAGAGGCCCACCGGGGAGCTGTTTTTT. It encodes CASSGGERPTGELFF.

This clonotype has more than one count but fewer than ten. The gene calls are TRBV6-1 and TRBJ1-2; 8 bases are shared with TRBD1. The CDR3 extends over 20 amino acids. CDR1 is MNHNS and CDR2 is SASEGT in the germline V gene. Germline trimming cut 5 bases from V and 0 bases from J; bases unmatched to any gene: 20. CDR3 DNA sequence: TGTGCCAGCAGTAATCCTCAGGGGGCGATTGGTCATCTTACTAACTATGGCTACACCTTC. It codes for CASSNPQGAIGHLTNYGYTF.

This clonotype was found many times. The chain is built from TRBV29-1 and TRBJ2-1; 9 nucleotides agree with TRBD2. This CDR3 has 14 amino acids. The V segment lost 4 bases and the J segment 7 bases; nucleotides outside the gene matches: 8. Germline assignment: CDR1 SQVTM and CDR2 ANQGSEA. Here the CDR3 DNA reads TGCAGCGTTGGGCGGCTAGCGGGACGGAATGAGCAGTTCTTC. It codes for CSVGRLAGRNEQFF.

In its sample, this clonotype was seen a few times. J is TRBJ2-7 and V is TRBV12-3 or TRBV12-4; 7 bases fit TRBD1. The CDR3 runs 15 residues. Trimming removed 4 bases from V and 6 bases from J; junction bases left unmatched: 12. The CDR3 nucleotides read TGTGCCAGCAGTTCCCGGGACAGCGAGTCCCGCGAGCAGTACTTC. This codes for CASSSRDSESREQYF.